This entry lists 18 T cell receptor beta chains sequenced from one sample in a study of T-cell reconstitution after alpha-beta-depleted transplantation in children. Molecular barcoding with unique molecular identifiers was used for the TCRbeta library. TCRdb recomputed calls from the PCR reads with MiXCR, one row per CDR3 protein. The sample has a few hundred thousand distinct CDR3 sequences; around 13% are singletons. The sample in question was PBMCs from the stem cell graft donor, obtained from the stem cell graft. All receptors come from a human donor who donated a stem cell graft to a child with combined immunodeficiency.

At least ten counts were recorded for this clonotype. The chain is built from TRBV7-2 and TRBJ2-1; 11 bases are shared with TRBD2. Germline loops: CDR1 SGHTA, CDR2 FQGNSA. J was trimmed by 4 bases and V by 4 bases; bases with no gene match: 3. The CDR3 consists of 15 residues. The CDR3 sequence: CASSSLAGAYNEQFF. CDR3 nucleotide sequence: TGTGCCAGCAGCTCACTAGCGGGGGCTTACAATGAGCAGTTCTTC.

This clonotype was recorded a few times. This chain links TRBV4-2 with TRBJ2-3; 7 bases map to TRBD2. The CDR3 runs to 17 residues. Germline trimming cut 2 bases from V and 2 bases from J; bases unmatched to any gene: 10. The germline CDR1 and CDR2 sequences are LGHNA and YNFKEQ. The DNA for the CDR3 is TGTGCCAGCAGCCAAACTCTCCGGGGGGACCTCACAGATACGCAGTATTTT. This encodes CASSQTLRGDLTDTQYF.

CDR3 protein: CASSFGVGMNTEAFF. CDR3 sequence (DNA): TGCGCCAGCAGCTTTGGGGTGGGGATGAACACTGAAGCTTTCTTT. This chain connects TRBV5-1 to TRBJ1-1; no definite D call. CDR3 length: 15 amino acids. Trimming took off 2 bases at V and 0 bases at J, with 11 bases between the two ends. Germline V gene sequence: CDR1 SGHRS, CDR2 YFSETQ.

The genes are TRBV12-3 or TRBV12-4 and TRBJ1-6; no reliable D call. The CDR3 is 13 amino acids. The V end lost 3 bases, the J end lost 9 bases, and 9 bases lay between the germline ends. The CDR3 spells CASSFWGGSPLHF. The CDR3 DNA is TGTGCCAGCAGTTTTTGGGGAGGTTCACCCCTCCACTTT.

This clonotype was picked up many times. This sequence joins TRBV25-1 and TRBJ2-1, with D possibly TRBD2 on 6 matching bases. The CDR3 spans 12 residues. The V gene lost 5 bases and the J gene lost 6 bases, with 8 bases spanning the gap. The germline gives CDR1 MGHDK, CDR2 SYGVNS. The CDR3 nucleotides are TGTGCCAGCAGTAGGGACTTCAATGAGCAGTTCTTC. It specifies CASSRDFNEQFF.

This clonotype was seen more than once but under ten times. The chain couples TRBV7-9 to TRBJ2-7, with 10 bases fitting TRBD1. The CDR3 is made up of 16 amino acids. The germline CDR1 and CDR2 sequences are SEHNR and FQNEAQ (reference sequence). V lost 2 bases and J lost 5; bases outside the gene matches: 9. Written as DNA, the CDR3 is TGTGCCAGCAGCTTACGGACAGGGGGACCTCGGGACGAGCAGTACTTC. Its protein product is CASSLRTGGPRDEQYF. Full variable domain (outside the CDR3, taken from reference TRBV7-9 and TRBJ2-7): DTGVSQNPRHKITKRGQNVTFRCDPISEHNRLYWYRQTLGQGPEFLTYFQNEAQLEKSRLLSDRFSAERPKGSFSTLEIQRTEQGDSAMYLCASSLRTGGPRDEQYFGPGTRLTVT.

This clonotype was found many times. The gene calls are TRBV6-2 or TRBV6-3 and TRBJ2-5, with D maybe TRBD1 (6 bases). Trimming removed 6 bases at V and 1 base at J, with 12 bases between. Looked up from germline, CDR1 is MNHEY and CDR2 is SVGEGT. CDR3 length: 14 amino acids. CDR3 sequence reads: CASSRPDSQETQYF. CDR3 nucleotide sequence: TGTGCCAGCAGCCGACCGGACAGCCAAGAGACCCAGTACTTC.

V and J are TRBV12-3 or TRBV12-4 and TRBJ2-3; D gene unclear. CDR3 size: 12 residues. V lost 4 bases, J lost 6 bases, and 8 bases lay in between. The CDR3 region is CASSYYGDTQYF. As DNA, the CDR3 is TGTGCCAGCAGTTATTATGGGGATACGCAGTATTTT.

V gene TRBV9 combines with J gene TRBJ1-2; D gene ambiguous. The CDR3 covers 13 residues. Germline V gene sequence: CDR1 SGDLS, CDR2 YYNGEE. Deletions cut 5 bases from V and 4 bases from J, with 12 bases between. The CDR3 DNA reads TGTGCCAGCAGGGAGGACGGATTCTATGGCTACACCTTC. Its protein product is CASREDGFYGYTF.

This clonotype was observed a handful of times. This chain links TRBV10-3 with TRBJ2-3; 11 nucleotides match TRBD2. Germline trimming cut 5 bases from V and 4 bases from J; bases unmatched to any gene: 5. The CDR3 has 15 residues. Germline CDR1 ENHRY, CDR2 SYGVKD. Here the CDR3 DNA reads TGTGCCATCAGTAAGACTAGCGGGGAAGCAGATACGCAGTATTTT. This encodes CAISKTSGEADTQYF.

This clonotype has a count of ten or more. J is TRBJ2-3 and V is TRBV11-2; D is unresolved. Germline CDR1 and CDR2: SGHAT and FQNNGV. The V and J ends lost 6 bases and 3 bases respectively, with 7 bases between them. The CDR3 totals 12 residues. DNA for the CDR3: TGTGCCAGCAGGCTAAATACAGATACGCAGTATTTT. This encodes CASRLNTDTQYF. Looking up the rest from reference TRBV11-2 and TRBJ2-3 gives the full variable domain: EAGVAQSPRYKIIEKRQSVAFWCNPISGHATLYWYQQILGQGPKLLIQFQNNGVVDDSQLPKDRFSAERLKGVDSTLKIQPAKLEDSAVYLCASRLNTDTQYFGPGTRLTVL.

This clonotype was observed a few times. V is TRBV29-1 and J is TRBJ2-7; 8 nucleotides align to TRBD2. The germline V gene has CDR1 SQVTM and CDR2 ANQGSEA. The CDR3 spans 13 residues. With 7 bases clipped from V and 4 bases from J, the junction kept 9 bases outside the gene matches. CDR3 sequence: CSARAGVEYEQYF. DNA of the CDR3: TGCAGCGCTCGAGCGGGAGTTGAGTACGAGCAGTACTTC.

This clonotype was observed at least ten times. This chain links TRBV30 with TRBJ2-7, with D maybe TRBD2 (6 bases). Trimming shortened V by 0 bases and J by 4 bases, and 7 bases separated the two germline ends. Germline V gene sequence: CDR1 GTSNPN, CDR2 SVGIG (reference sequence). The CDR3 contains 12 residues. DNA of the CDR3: TGTGCCTGGAGTGTACGGGAGTACGAGCAGTACTTC. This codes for CAWSVREYEQYF.

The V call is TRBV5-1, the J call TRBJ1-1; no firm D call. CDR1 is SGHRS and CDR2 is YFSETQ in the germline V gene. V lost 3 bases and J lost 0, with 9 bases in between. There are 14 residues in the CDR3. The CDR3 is CASSSHGMNTEAFF. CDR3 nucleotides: TGCGCCAGCAGCTCACATGGTATGAACACTGAAGCTTTCTTT.

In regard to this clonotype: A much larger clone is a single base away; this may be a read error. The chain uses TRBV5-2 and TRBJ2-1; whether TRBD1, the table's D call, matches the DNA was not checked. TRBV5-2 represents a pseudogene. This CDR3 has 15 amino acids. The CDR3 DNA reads TGTCCCAGCAGCCCCACAGCGGAACCTTACAATGAGCAGTTCTTC. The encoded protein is CPSSPTAEPYNEQFF.

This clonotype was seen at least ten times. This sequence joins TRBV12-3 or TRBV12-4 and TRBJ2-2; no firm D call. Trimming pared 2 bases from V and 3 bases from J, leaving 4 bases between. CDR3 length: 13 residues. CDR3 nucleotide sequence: TGTGCCAGCAGTTTATCCCACACCGGGGAGCTGTTTTTT. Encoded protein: CASSLSHTGELFF.

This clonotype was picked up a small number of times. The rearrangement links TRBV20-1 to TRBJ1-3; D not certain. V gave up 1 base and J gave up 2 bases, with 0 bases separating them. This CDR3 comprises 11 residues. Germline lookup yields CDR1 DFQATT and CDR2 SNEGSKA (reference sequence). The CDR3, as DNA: TGCAGTGCTAGAGCTGGAAACACCATATATTTT. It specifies CSARAGNTIYF.

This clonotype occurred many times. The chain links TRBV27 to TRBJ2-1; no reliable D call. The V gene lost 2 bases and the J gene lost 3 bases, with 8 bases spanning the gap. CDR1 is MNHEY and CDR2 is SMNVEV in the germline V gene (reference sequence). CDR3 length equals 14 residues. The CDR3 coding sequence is TGTGCCAGCAGTTTAATGGTCAACTACAATGAGCAGTTCTTC. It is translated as CASSLMVNYNEQFF.